A selection of T cell receptor beta chains follows, all from one sample in a study of blood T cell repertoires in COVID-19. The table came from immunoSEQ multiplex PCR; TCRdb's copy has only in-frame clones and leaves some out. The sample has tens of thousands of clones, about 83% seen once. The material sequenced was peripheral blood. The source of these receptors is a man between 60 and 70 years old with acute or convalescent COVID-19. The CDR3 runs from the conserved cysteine through the conserved F or W. A D gene is named only where the DNA matches it firmly. Expanded clones are given a class, and other clones once, few, many or no size at all.

>TRBV3-1/TRBV3-2|-|TRBJ2-1|-
TGTGCCAGCAGCGCCTATGGGTTAGGGGGAGTAATTGAGCAGTTCTTC
CASSAYGLGGVIEQFF
>TRBV3-1/TRBV3-2|-|TRBJ2-5|-
TGTGCCAGCAGCCAGTTACAGGGCCTCCAAGAGACCCAGTACTTC
CASSQLQGLQETQYF
>TRBV9|-|TRBJ2-2|-
TGTGCCAGCAGCCCCCATACTGGCAGAGGGAACACCGGGGAGCTGTTTTTT
CASSPHTGRGNTGELFF
>TRBV5-4|-|TRBJ1-6|-
TGTGCCAGCAGCTTCAACTCCTATAATTCACCCCTCCACTTT
CASSFNSYNSPLHF
>TRBV4-3|-|TRBJ1-2|-
TGCGCCAGCAGCGCGGGTGAAGGGCCCTACACCTTC
CASSAGEGPYTF
>TRBV9|-|TRBJ2-3|TRBD2
TGTGCCACGCAAAGGGAGCGGGGGGGAGATACGCAGTATTTT
CATQRERGGDTQYF
>TRBV28|-|TRBJ1-2|TRBD1
TGTGCCAGCAGCTACGCCCCGGGACAGGGAAACTATGGCTACACCTTC
CASSYAPGQGNYGYTF
>TRBV30|-|TRBJ2-1|TRBD2
TGTGCCTGGGATACTAGCGGGGGGGGTCGGGAGCAGTTCTTC
CAWDTSGGGREQFF
>TRBV12-3/TRBV12-4|-|TRBJ1-5|-
TGTGCCAGCAGCCGTGCAGGACCCCAGCATTTT
CASSRAGPQHF
>TRBV2|-|TRBJ1-2|-
TGTGCCAGCAGTGGGGGCACAGGGACCTATGGCTACACCTTC
CASSGGTGTYGYTF
>TRBV7-9|-|TRBJ1-3|TRBD1
TGTGCCACGGGACAGGAGATCTCTGGAAACACCATATATTTT
CATGQEISGNTIYF
>TRBV5-1|-|TRBJ1-4|TRBD1
TGCGCCAGCAGCTTGGCCCCGCAGGGGGGAAATGAAAAACTGTTTTTT
CASSLAPQGGNEKLFF
>TRBV4-3|-|TRBJ2-7|TRBD1
TGCGCCAGCAGCCAAACGCCTACAGGGGGCTACGAGCAGTACTTC
CASSQTPTGGYEQYF
>TRBV19|-|TRBJ2-1|TRBD1
TGTGCCAGTAGTACTTACTCCGGGACAGGGGTCGGGGAGCAGTTCTTC
CASSTYSGTGVGEQFF
>TRBV7-2|-|TRBJ2-3|TRBD2
TGTGCCAGCAGCGACCCAGGGACTAGCGGGCACACAGATACGCAGTATTTT
CASSDPGTSGHTDTQYF
>TRBV18|-|TRBJ1-5|-
TGTGCCAGCTCGTCAGGGGACCAGCCCCAGCATTTT
CASSSGDQPQHF
>TRBV19|-|TRBJ1-1|TRBD1
TGTGCCAGTAGTAGGGTACAGGGGGCTAGTGAAGCTTTCTTT
CASSRVQGASEAFF
>TRBV5-1|once|TRBJ1-1|TRBD1
TGCGCCAGCAGCTTGGGGCAGGGGGTCACTGAAGCTTTCTTT
CASSLGQGVTEAFF
>TRBV5-5|-|TRBJ2-3|-
TGTGCCAGCAGCTTGTCCACATACACAGATACGCAGTATTTT
CASSLSTYTDTQYF
>TRBV4-3|medium-sized|TRBJ1-2|-
TGCGCCAGCAGCCCCGAGGTGGAGGGAAACTATGGCTACACCTTC
CASSPEVEGNYGYTF
>TRBV5-5|-|TRBJ2-1|-
TGTGCCAGCAGCTGGGACCCACAGGGCAATGAGCAGTTCTTC
CASSWDPQGNEQFF
>TRBV7-2|-|TRBJ1-5|TRBD1
TGTGCCAGCAGCTTAGCGACAGGGTTGAGTCAGCCCCAGCATTTT
CASSLATGLSQPQHF
>TRBV27|-|TRBJ2-5|-
TGTGCCAGCAGTTTAACGGAGCAAGAGACCCAGTACTTC
CASSLTEQETQYF